This record covers a single TCR beta chain. Its antigen is not known. The PCR was carried out with 60 Vbeta primers and 13 Jbeta primers. Repertoires were generated with immunoSEQ multiplex PCR, while TCRdb's copy carries only in-frame clones and drops some. The sample records about 130,000 clones, around 81% being singletons. The V and J ends lost 4 bases and 2 bases respectively, with 17 bases between them. Germline CDR1 and CDR2: SGHRS and YFSETQ. The CDR3 is 16 residues long. This entry comes from a study of cytomegalovirus exposure and HLA in healthy donors. Overall study results and limits: One variant, a missense change in DCLRE1C, was linked in a later analysis to TCR beta V- and J-gene trimming. The authors listed approximately 160 TCR beta chains as cytomegalovirus-associated.

The rearrangement joins TRBV5-1 to TRBJ2-3; tentative D call: TRBD2 (5 bases). The TCR was taken from a woman between 50 and 59 years old in good health and CMV-seronegative. Sequenced input: PBMCs. The CDR3 sequence: CASSPGLFRITDTQYF. In DNA, the CDR3 is TGCGCCAGCAGCCCCGGACTCTTCCGGATCACAGATACGCAGTATTTT.